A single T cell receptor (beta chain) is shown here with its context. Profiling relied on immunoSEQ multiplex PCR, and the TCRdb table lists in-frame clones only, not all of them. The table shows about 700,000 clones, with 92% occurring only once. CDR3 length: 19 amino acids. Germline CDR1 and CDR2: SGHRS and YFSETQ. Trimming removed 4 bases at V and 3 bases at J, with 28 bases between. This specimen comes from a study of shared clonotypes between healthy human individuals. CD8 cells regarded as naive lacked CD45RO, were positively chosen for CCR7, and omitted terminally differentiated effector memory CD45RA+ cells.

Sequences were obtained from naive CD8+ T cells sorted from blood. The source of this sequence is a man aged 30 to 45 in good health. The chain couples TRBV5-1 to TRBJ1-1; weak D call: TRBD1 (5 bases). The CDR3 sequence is CASSKAGWPSLDFDTEAFF. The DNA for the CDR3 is TGCGCCAGCAGCAAGGCAGGGTGGCCTTCATTGGATTTTGACACTGAAGCTTTCTTT.